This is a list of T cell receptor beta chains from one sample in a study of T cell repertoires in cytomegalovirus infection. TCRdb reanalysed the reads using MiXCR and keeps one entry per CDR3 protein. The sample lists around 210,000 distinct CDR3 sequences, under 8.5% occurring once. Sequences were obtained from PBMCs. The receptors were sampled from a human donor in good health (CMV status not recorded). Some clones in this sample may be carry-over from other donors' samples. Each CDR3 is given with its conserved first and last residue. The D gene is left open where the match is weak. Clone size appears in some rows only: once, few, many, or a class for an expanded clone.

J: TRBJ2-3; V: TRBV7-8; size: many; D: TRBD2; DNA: TGTGCCAGCAGCCCGAGGGGGTTAGCGGGGGGGCGGGGCACAGATACGCAGTATTTT; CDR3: CASSPRGLAGGRGTDTQYF
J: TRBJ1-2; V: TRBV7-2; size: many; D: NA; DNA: TGTGCCAGCAGTTTAGAGGTGACGAACTATGGCTACACCTTC; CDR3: CASSLEVTNYGYTF
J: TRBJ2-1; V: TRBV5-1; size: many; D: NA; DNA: TGCGCCAGCAGCTTAGAACAAGGGAGGAACAATGAGCAGTTCTTC; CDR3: CASSLEQGRNNEQFF
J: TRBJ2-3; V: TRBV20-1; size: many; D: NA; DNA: TGCAGTGCTAGAGCGGGGGAGCTGCTTACTAGCACAGATACGCAGTATTTT; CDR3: CSARAGELLTSTDTQYF
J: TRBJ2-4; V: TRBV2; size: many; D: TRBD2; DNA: TGTGCCAGCATACTAGCGGGGGGAGTCAAAAACATTCAGTACTTC; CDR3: CASILAGGVKNIQYF
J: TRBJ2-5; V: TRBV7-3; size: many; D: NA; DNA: TGTGCCAGCAGCTTATGGTGGGGGCCCCAAGAGACCCAGTACTTC; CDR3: CASSLWWGPQETQYF
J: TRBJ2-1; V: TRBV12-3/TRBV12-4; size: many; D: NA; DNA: TGTGCCAGCAGTACTGGACGATCAGTGGGTGAGCAGTTCTTC; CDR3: CASSTGRSVGEQFF
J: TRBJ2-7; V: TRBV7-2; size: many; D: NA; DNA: TGTGCCAGCAGTTTCTTTTCTGCCGGGGGGCCAGCCTACGAGCAGTACTTC; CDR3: CASSFFSAGGPAYEQYF
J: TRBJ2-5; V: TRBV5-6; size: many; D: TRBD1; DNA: TGTGCCAGCAGCTCTTGGGACAGGACTCAGTACTTC; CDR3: CASSSWDRTQYF
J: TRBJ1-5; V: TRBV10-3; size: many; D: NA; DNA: TGTGCCATCAGTGGGGCAGGGACCTCGAATCAGCCCCAGCATTTT; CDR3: CAISGAGTSNQPQHF
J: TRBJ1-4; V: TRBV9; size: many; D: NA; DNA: TGTGCCAGCAGCGTAGGCAACAGCTTTAATGAAAAACTGTTTTTT; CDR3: CASSVGNSFNEKLFF
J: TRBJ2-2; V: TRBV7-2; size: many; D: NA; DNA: TGTGCCAGCAGCTCCCGTCCCCCTAACGTGGATAGTACCGGGGAGCTGTTTTTT; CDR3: CASSSRPPNVDSTGELFF
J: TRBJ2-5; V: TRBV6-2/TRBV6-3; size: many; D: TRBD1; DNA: TGTGCCAGCAGTAAGACAGGGGAGACCCAGTACTTC; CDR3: CASSKTGETQYF
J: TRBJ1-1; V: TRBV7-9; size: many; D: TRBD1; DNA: TGTGCCAGCAGCTCCATGGGACAGGTGAACACTGAAGCTTTCTTT; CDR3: CASSSMGQVNTEAFF
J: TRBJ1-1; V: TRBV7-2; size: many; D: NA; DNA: TGTGCCAGCAGCCCTGTGGGCAGAAACACTGAAGCTTTCTTT; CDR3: CASSPVGRNTEAFF
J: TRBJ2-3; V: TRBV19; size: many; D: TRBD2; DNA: TGTGCCAGCCTTAGCGGGGGGACGGGAGATACGCAGTATTTT; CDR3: CASLSGGTGDTQYF
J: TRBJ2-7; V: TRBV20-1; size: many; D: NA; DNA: TGCAGTGCCCCCGACACGGAATCCTACGAGCAGTACTTC; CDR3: CSAPDTESYEQYF
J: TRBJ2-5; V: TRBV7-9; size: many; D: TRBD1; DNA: TGTGCCAGCAGCTACCTGGACAGGGGAGGTATCAGAGAGACCCAGTACTTC; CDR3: CASSYLDRGGIRETQYF
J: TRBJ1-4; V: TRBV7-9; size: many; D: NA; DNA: TGTGCCAGCAGCTCTGGGTCGGCAGGCGGGCGTGAAAAACTGTTTTTT; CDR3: CASSSGSAGGREKLFF
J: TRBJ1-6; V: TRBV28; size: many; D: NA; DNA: TGTGCCAGCAGCTCACCGGGACACCAAATCCACCCGGCCAGGTATCGCGATAATTCACCCCTCCACTTT; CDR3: CASSSPGHQIHPARYRDNSPLHF
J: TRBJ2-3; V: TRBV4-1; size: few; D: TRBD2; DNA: TGCGCCAGCAGCCTCTCCTCCGGGACTAGCGCCAGGCATTTT; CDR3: CASSLSSGTSARHF
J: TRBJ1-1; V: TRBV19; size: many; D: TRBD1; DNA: TGTGCCAGTAGCCGGGGACAGGGAGTAAAGGAAGCTTTCTTT; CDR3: CASSRGQGVKEAFF
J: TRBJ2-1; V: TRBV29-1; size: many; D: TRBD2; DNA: TGCACCGGGGGGACCCCCTACAATGAGCAGTTCTTC; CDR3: CTGGTPYNEQFF
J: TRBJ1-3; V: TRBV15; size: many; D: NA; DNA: TGTGCCACCAGCCGGGCCTTCAGGGACACCATATATTTT; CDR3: CATSRAFRDTIYF
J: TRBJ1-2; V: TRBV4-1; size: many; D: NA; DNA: TGCGCCAGCAGCCAGTTCGGGGGGCTGGATGGCTACACCTTC; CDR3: CASSQFGGLDGYTF
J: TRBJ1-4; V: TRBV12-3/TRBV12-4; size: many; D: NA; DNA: TGTGCCAGCAGTTACCAAACTGAAAAACTGTTTTTT; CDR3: CASSYQTEKLFF
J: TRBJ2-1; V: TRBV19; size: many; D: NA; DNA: TGTGCCAGTAGTCGGGGCCAGGATGAGCAGTTCTTC; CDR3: CASSRGQDEQFF
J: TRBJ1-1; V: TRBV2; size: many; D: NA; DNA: TGTGCCAGCAGTGAAGCAGGGGGGAACACTGAAGCTTTCTTT; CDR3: CASSEAGGNTEAFF
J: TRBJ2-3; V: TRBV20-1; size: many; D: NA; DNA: TGCAGTGCTGTCGATACGGGCACTCAAACGCAGTATTTT; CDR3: CSAVDTGTQTQYF
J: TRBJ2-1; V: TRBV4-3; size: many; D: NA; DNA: TGCGCCAGCAGCCAAGGCGAGGGACTCGGCTCCTACAATGAGCAGTTCTTC; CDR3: CASSQGEGLGSYNEQFF
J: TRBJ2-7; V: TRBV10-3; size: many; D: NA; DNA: TGTGCCATCAACCAAGAAAACCGGGCCAAACCTACGTGGCAGTACTTC; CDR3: CAINQENRAKPTWQYF
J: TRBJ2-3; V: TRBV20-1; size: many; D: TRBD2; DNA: TGCAGTGCTAGAAAACGACTAGCGGTCACAGATACGCAGTATTTT; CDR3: CSARKRLAVTDTQYF
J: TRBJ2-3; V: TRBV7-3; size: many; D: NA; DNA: TGTGCCAGCGGAGTAACAGGGTCCCGAACAGATACGCAGTATTTT; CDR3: CASGVTGSRTDTQYF
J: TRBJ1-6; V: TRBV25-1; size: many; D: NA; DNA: TGTGCCAGCAGTGAAAAAGGGGCGACGATACCCTCCTATAATTCACCCCTCCACTTT; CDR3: CASSEKGATIPSYNSPLHF
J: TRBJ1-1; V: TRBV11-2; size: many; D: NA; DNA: TGTGCCAGCAGCTTAGTTGGACGGGGAGCTTTCTTT; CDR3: CASSLVGRGAFF
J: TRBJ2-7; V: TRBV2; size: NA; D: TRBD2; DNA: TGTGCCGGGGGACTAGCGTCTTACGAGCAGTACTTC; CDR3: CAGGLASYEQYF
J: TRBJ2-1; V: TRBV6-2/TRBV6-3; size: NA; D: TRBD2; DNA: TGTGCCAGCAGTTACTCGATCGGGGGGGCAATAGATGAGCAGTTCTTC; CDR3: CASSYSIGGAIDEQFF
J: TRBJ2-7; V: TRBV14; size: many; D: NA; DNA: TGTGCCAGCAGCCCTCCCTGGCAAGACGAGCAGTACTTC; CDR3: CASSPPWQDEQYF
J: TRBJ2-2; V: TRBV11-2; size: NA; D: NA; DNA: TGTGCCAGCAGCTTGGGGGAGCTGTTTTTT; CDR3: CASSLGELFF
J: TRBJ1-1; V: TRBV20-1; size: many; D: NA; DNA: TGCAGTGCTAGAGGGACGGGCGGGACTGAAGCTTTCTTT; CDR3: CSARGTGGTEAFF
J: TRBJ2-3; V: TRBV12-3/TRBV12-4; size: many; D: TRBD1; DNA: TGTGCCAGCAGTTTAGCCGGGACAGGGATCCCAGATACGCAGTATTTT; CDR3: CASSLAGTGIPDTQYF
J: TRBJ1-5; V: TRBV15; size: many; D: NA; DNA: TGTGCCACCAGCAGCACCGGGAGGCAGCCCCAGCATTTT; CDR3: CATSSTGRQPQHF
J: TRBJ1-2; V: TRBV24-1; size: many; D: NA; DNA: TGTGCCACCAGTGATGACACCTTTAACTATGGCTACACCTTC; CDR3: CATSDDTFNYGYTF
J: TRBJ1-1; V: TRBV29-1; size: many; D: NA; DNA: TGCAGCGTTGTGTCGGGGGTCACTGAAGCTTTCTTT; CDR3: CSVVSGVTEAFF
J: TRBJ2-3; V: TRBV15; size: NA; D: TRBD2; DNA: TGTGCCACCAGCGTACTAGCGGGGTCAGATACGCAGTATTTT; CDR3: CATSVLAGSDTQYF
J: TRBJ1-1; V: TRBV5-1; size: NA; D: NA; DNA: TGCGCCAGCAGCCCTGGCCTGAGGCCTGTAATGAACACTGAAGCTTTCTTT; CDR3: CASSPGLRPVMNTEAFF
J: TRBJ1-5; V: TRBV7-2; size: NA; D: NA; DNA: TGTGCCAGCAGCTTAGTGGTGACGGGCACTAATCAGCCCCAGCATTTT; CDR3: CASSLVVTGTNQPQHF
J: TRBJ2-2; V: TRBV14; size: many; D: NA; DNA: TGTGCCAGCAGCCAAGGCGCAGGGTGGACCGGGGAGCTGTTTTTT; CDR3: CASSQGAGWTGELFF
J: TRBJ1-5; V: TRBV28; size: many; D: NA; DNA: TGTGCCAGCAGTAGGTCAGCGAGGGGCAATCAGCCCCAGCATTTT; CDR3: CASSRSARGNQPQHF